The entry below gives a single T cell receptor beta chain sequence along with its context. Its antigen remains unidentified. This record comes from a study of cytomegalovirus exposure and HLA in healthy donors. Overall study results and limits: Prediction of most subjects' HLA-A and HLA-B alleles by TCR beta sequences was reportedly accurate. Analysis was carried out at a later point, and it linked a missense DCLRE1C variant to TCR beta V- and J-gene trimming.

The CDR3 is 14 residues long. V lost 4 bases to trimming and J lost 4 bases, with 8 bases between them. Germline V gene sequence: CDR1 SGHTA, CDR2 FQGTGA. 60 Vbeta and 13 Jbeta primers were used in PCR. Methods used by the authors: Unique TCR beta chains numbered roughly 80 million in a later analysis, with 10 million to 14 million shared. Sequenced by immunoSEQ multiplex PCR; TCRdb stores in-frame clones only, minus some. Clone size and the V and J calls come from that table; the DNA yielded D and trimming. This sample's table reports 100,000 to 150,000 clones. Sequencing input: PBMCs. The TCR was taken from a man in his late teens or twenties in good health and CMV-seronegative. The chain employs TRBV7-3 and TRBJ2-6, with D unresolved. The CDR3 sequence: CASSSGPGANVLTF. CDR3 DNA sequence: TGTGCCAGCAGCTCCGGTCCAGGGGCCAACGTCCTGACTTTC.